This T cell receptor beta chain was recovered during a study of regulatory T cells in long-lasting Graves disease. Whole-study findings and limits: Persistent patients had a count of shared public clonotypes (around 2,500) that exceeded that of new patients (approximately 920).

This clonotype was counted at least ten times. The target antigen is unknown. The sample's time point: persistent/refractory GD, antithyroid drugs over 5 years with positive TRAb. The authors made the TCR library using RNA they extracted from PBMCs. CDR3-region Arm-PCR and iRepertoire HTBI primers produced the TCR beta libraries. Each CDR3 protein is one row after TCRdb ran MiXCR on the multiplex PCR reads. Here the sample spans around 400,000 distinct CDR3 sequences, 20% to 25% being singletons. Germline loops: CDR1 MNHEY, CDR2 SMNVEV (reference sequence). This CDR3 is 15 amino acids long. V was pared by 5 bases and J by 0 bases, with 13 bases between.

This chain connects TRBV27 to TRBJ1-1; D is ambiguous. The sample here was peripheral blood mononuclear cells (PBMCs), taken when the disease was refractory, from a patient treated with antithyroid drugs. The sequence was collected from a woman in her thirties or forties with Graves disease. CDR3 nucleotide sequence: TGTGCCAGCAGTCCGTCAGTTTACCTGAACACTGAAGCTTTCTTT. Protein: CASSPSVYLNTEAFF.